This T cell receptor beta chain was recorded in a study of blood T cell repertoires in COVID-19. Study as a whole: Both acute and convalescent COVID-19 samples were obtained from the United States, Italy and Spain. The cDNA or gDNA used as material had been derived from T cells, B-cell-depleted T cells, or PBMCs.

While infection was still active, Seattle patients were enrolled and then followed longitudinally. Authors' methods: Estimation of nucleated cell counts was performed using reference gene primer amplification. TCRdb keeps only in-frame clones here, not all; method: immunoSEQ multiplex PCR. The V and J calls and clone size come from that table; D and trimming were worked out from the DNA. The table has around 290,000 clones, roughly nine tenths seen once. The source material was peripheral blood. This TCR was recovered from a woman in her 30s with COVID-19, enrolled during active disease.

CDR3 bases: TGTGCCAGCAGTGACCCAGGATGGGATGAAAAACTGTTTTTT. This codes for CASSDPGWDEKLFF. The rearrangement uses TRBV28 and TRBJ1-4; no firm D call. The CDR3 has 14 amino acids. Between the trimmed V and J ends, which lost 5 bases and 6 bases, there was a span of 13 bases. CDR1 is MDHEN, CDR2 SYDVKM, per germline.